The T cell receptor beta chain described here comes from a study of T cell changes during pregnancy in multiple sclerosis. This CDR3 is 17 amino acids long. Germline CDR1 reads SGHTA; CDR2 reads FQGNSA. Trimming shortened V by 5 bases and J by 3 bases, and 22 bases separated the two germline ends. This table comes from immunoSEQ multiplex PCR, and its TCRdb copy is limited to in-frame clones, with some not included. This table holds tens of thousands of clones, 75% to 90% found once. The sequencing used peripheral blood, collected after pregnancy. The sequence came from a female donor in good health, enrolled as a control in a pregnancy study. The chain employs TRBV7-2 and TRBJ2-5; D might be TRBD1 (5 bases). CDR3 in DNA: TGTGCCAGCAGCCTCTGGCCAACGAGACAGATGGAAGAGACCCAGTACTTC. Protein sequence: CASSLWPTRQMEETQYF.